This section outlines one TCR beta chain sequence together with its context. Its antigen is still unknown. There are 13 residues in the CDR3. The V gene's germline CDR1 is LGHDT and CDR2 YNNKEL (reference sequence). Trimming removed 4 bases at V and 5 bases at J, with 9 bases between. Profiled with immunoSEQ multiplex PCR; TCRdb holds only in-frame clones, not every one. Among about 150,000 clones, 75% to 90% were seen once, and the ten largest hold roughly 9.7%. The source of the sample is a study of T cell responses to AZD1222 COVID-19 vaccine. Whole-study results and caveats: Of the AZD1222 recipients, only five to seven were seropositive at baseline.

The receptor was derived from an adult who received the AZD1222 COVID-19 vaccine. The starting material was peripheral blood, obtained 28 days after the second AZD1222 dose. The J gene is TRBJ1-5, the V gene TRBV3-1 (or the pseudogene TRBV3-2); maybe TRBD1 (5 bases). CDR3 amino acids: CASSPLGDQPQHF. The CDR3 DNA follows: TGTGCCAGCAGCCCCCTGGGGGATCAGCCCCAGCATTTT.